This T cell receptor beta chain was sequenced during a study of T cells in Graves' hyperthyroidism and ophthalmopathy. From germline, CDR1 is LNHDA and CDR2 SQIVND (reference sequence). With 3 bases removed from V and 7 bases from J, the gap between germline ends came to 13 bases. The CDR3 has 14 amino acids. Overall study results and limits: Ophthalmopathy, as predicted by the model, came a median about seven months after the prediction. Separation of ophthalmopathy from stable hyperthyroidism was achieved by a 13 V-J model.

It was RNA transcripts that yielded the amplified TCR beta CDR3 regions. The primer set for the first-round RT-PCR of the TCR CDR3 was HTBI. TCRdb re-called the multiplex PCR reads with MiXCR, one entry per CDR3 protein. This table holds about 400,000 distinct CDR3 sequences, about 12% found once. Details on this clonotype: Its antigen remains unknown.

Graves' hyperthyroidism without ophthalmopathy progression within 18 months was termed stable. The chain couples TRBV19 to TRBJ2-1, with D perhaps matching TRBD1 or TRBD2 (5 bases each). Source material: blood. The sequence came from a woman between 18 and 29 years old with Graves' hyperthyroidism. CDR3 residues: CASSIGGVGNEQFF. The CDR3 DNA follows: TGTGCCAGTAGTATTGGGGGTGTGGGGAATGAGCAGTTCTTC.